The 19 T cell receptor beta chains listed next were all sequenced from one sample in a study of cytomegalovirus exposure and HLA in healthy donors. Primers for the PCR totalled 60 Vbeta and 13 Jbeta. Profiled with immunoSEQ multiplex PCR; TCRdb holds only in-frame clones, not every one. This sample has about 83,000 clones, with just under 75% found just once. What was sequenced was PBMCs. These receptors all stem from a man in his sixties in good health and CMV-seronegative.

This clone was seen a handful of times. V usage is TRBV5-6 and J usage is TRBJ1-3, with 10 nucleotides matching TRBD1. With V trimmed by 3 bases and J by 0 bases, 3 bases remained unmatched. The CDR3 is made up of 16 amino acids. From germline, CDR1 is SGHDT and CDR2 YYEEEE. CDR3 sequence: CASSSRDRGSGNTIYF. The CDR3 DNA sequence: TGTGCCAGCAGCTCCCGGGACAGGGGCTCTGGAAACACCATATATTTT.

V usage is TRBV10-2 and J usage is TRBJ2-1; TRBD1 matches at 8 bases. The V gene end was trimmed by 11 bases and the J gene end by 4 bases; junction bases not matched to a gene: 13. The CDR3 covers 15 residues. The germline V gene has CDR1 WSHSY and CDR2 SAAADI. CDR3 protein: CAGSGGTGVYNEQFF. The CDR3 DNA sequence: TGCGCCGGCTCGGGCGGGACAGGAGTTTACAATGAGCAGTTCTTC.

The chain has TRBV6-6 and TRBJ2-1; 12 nucleotides match TRBD2. The CDR3 runs 15 residues. CDR1 MNHNY and CDR2 SVGAGI come from the germline V gene (reference sequence). V shed 8 bases, J shed 9 bases, and the junction held 11 bases outside the gene matches. For the CDR3, the DNA is TGTGCCAGCGTGCTAGCGGGGGGGCGTATGGGTGAGCAGTTCTTC. Its translation is CASVLAGGRMGEQFF.

The genes are TRBV10-3 and TRBJ1-6; TRBD1 might be the D (5 bases). V lost 3 bases, J lost 10 bases, and 13 bases lay in between. CDR1 and CDR2 from the germline V gene are ENHRY and SYGVKD. The CDR3 covers 14 residues. The CDR3: CAISDGRVRSPLHF. CDR3 nucleotide sequence: TGTGCCATCAGTGACGGCAGGGTGCGCTCACCCCTCCACTTT.

The chain joins TRBV4-1 to TRBJ2-1; D gene ambiguous. The CDR3 covers 14 residues. V was pared by 0 bases and J by 9 bases, with 12 bases between. Germline V CDR1 and CDR2: MGHRA, YSYEKL. For the CDR3, the DNA is TGCGCCAGCAGCCAAGATCAGTCAGGAACTGAGCAGTTCTTC. Amino acids: CASSQDQSGTEQFF.

This clone has more than one count but fewer than ten. The V and J genes are TRBV6-5 and TRBJ1-4; weak D call: TRBD1 (5 bases). Germline lookup yields CDR1 MNHEY and CDR2 SVGAGI. Trimming removed 7 bases at V and 5 bases at J, with 8 bases between. The CDR3 contains 12 residues. DNA of the CDR3: TGTGCCAGCACCCAGGGAAATGAAAAACTGTTTTTT. Translation: CASTQGNEKLFF.

The CDR3 protein is CASSSGLMRGAYEQYF. For the CDR3, the DNA is TGCGCCAGCAGCTCGGGCCTGATGCGGGGGGCCTACGAGCAGTACTTC. This sequence joins TRBV5-1 and TRBJ2-7, with 8 bases matching TRBD2. V gave up 3 bases and J gave up 2 bases; unmatched junction bases: 10. The CDR3 contains 16 residues. Germline V CDR1 and CDR2: SGHRS, YFSETQ.

The CDR3 region has the DNA TGTGCCATCAGTGGCGCCCTAGCGGGAGGCACAGATACGCAGTATTTT. This encodes CAISGALAGGTDTQYF. The chain couples TRBV10-3 to TRBJ2-3; 10 nucleotides agree with TRBD2. The CDR3 runs to 16 residues. Germline values: CDR1 ENHRY, CDR2 SYGVKD. The V gene end was trimmed by 4 bases and the J gene end by 1 base; junction bases not matched to a gene: 5.

This rearrangement joins TRBV9 to TRBJ2-3; 8 nucleotides agree with TRBD1. CDR1 is SGDLS and CDR2 is YYNGEE in the germline V gene. V lost 2 bases to trimming and J lost 4 bases; unmatched junction nucleotides: 6. The CDR3 is 15 residues long. In DNA form, the CDR3 reads TGTGCCAGCAGCGTTCCAGGGGGCTCCTCAGATACGCAGTATTTT. Amino acids: CASSVPGGSSDTQYF. The full variable domain, completed using reference TRBV9 and TRBJ2-3, is DSGVTQTPKHLITATGQRVTLRCSPRSGDLSVYWYQQSLDQGLQFLIQYYNGEERAKGNILERFSAQQFPDLHSELNLSSLELGDSALYFCASSVPGGSSDTQYFGPGTRLTVL.

Worth noting for this clone: At one of its ends the junction is not consistent with the germline gene, which may arise from a read error. The gene calls are TRBV7-9 and TRBJ1-5; D is unclear. There are 12 residues in the CDR3. The V gene's germline CDR1 is SEHNR and CDR2 FQNEAQ (reference sequence). The CDR3 DNA reads TGTTCCAGCAGCGACGGAGGTCAGCCCCAGCATTTT. This encodes CSSSDGGQPQHF. Looking up the rest from reference TRBV7-9 and TRBJ1-5 gives the full variable domain: DTGVSQNPRHKITKRGQNVTFRCDPISEHNRLYWYRQTLGQGPEFLTYFQNEAQLEKSRLLSDRFSAERPKGSFSTLEIQRTEQGDSAMYLCSSSDGGQPQHFGDGTRLSIL.

The gene calls are TRBV12-5 and TRBJ1-2, with D possibly matching TRBD1 (5 bases). CDR1 and CDR2 from the germline V gene are LGHNT and FRNRAP. The CDR3 sequence is 12 residues long. V lost 7 bases, J lost 8 bases, and 14 bases lay in between. CDR3 amino acids: CASADSSRGYTF. In DNA, the CDR3 is TGTGCTAGTGCCGACAGCTCCCGGGGCTACACCTTC.

CDR3 loop: CSARGSANTGELFF. CDR3 coding DNA: TGCAGCGCCCGGGGGAGCGCGAACACCGGGGAGCTGTTTTTT. The V call is TRBV29-1, the J call TRBJ2-2, with D perhaps TRBD2 (6 bases). From germline, CDR1 is SQVTM and CDR2 ANQGSEA. The CDR3 consists of 14 residues. V shed 7 bases and J shed 0 bases, with 12 bases lying between them.

The count of this clone is one. The rearrangement links TRBV19 to TRBJ2-7, with D tentatively TRBD2 (7 bases). Germline lookup yields CDR1 LNHDA and CDR2 SQIVND (reference sequence). The CDR3 extends over 17 amino acids. The V end lost 1 base, the J end lost 3 bases, and 19 bases lay between the germline ends. The DNA of the CDR3 is TGTGCCAGTAGTATAGCGGGGGGCGACCGACCCGGCTACGAGCAGTACTTC. Protein sequence: CASSIAGGDRPGYEQYF. Variable domain in full (rest from reference TRBV19 and TRBJ2-7): DGGITQSPKYLFRKEGQNVTLSCEQNLNHDAMYWYRQDPGQGLRLIYYSQIVNDFQKGDIAEGYSVSREKKESFPLTVTSAQKNPTAFYLCASSIAGGDRPGYEQYFGPGTRLTVT.

The V and J genes are TRBV10-3 and TRBJ2-3; TRBD2 matches 8 bases. The CDR3 runs 14 residues. The V gene's germline CDR1 is ENHRY and CDR2 SYGVKD. J lost 2 bases, V lost 10 bases, and 8 bases had no gene match. The CDR3 loop is CATRGSGDTDTQYF. DNA of the CDR3: TGTGCCACCCGGGGTAGCGGGGACACAGATACGCAGTATTTT.

J is TRBJ2-1 and V is TRBV29-1; weak D call: TRBD1 (5 bases). Trimming took off 6 bases at V and 7 bases at J, with 13 bases between the two ends. Germline V gene data show CDR1 as SQVTM and CDR2 as ANQGSEA. The CDR3 extends over 12 amino acids. The DNA for the CDR3 is TGCAGCGTCCCCTGGGGCCTGAATGAGCAGTTCTTC. It encodes CSVPWGLNEQFF.

To note about this clone: The sample holds other DNA sequences that translate to the same CDR3. The chain is built from TRBV2 and TRBJ1-1; maybe TRBD1 (6 bases). Germline lookup yields CDR1 SNHLY and CDR2 FYNNEI. The ends were cut back, 3 bases at V and 1 base at J, with 9 bases in the middle. This CDR3 contains 14 residues. The CDR3 nucleotides are TGTGCCAGCAGTGAGCGGGGGGCGAACACTGAAGCTTTCTTT. This gives the protein CASSERGANTEAFF.

J is TRBJ2-3 and V is TRBV19; 7 nucleotides match TRBD2. J gave up 1 base and V 0 bases, and 4 bases lay outside the gene matches. The V gene's germline CDR1 is LNHDA and CDR2 SQIVND (reference sequence). The CDR3 has 16 residues. CDR3 nucleotides: TGTGCCAGTAGTATAGATCGCGCGGGAGGCACAGATACGCAGTATTTT. Residues: CASSIDRAGGTDTQYF.

This clone is judged medium-sized. This rearrangement joins TRBV18 to TRBJ2-1; TRBD1 agrees at 7 bases. This CDR3 spans 13 amino acids. Germline V lookup: CDR1 KGHSH, CDR2 LQKENI. V dropped 3 bases and J dropped 4; count of bases not matched to a gene: 0. CDR3 sequence (DNA): TGTGCCAGCTCACCGACAGGGTACAATGAGCAGTTCTTC. The encoded protein is CASSPTGYNEQFF. The variable domain in full, with the rest retrieved from reference TRBV18 and TRBJ2-1, is NAGVMQNPRHLVRRRGQEARLRCSPMKGHSHVYWYRQLPEEGLKFMVYLQKENIIDESGMPKERFSAEFPKEGPSILRIQQVVRGDSAAYFCASSPTGYNEQFFGPGTRLTVL.

The genes are TRBV5-6 and TRBJ1-2; perhaps TRBD1 as D (5 bases). Germline CDR1 SGHDT, CDR2 YYEEEE. Trimming stripped 4 bases from V and 8 bases from J, with 15 bases between. This CDR3 spans 13 amino acids. The CDR3 loop reads CASSQGRRQGYTF. The CDR3, as DNA: TGTGCCAGCAGCCAGGGCCGCCGTCAGGGCTACACCTTC.